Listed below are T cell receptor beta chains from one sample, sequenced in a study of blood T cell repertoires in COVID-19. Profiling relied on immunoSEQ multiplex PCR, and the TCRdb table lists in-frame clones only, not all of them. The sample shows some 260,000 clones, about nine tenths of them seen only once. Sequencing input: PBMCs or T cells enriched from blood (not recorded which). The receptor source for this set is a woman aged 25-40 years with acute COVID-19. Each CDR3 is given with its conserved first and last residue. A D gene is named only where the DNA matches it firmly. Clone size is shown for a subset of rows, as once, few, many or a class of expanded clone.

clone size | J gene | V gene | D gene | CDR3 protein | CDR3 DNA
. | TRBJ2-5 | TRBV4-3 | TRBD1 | CASSPQEGPGQMETQYF | TGCGCCAGCAGCCCTCAAGAGGGACCGGGACAGATGGAGACCCAGTACTTC
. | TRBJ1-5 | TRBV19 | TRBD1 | CASNRDRGTQPQHF | TGTGCCTCGAACCGGGACAGGGGTACTCAGCCCCAGCATTTT
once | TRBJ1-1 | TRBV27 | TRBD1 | CASSLRTGVTEAFF | TGTGCCAGCAGTTTAAGGACAGGGGTAACTGAAGCTTTCTTT
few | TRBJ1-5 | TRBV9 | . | CASSVADSWEPQHF | TGTGCCAGCAGCGTAGCGGACAGTTGGGAGCCCCAGCATTTT
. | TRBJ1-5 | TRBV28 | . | CASSSPTTPSNQPQHF | TGTGCCAGCAGTTCTCCTACGACACCCAGCAATCAGCCCCAGCATTTT
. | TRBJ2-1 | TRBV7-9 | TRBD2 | CASSFTQLAGGENNEQFF | TGTGCCAGCAGCTTTACCCAACTAGCGGGAGGGGAAAACAATGAGCAGTTCTTC
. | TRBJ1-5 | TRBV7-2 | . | CASSSPGSGQPQHF | TGTGCCAGCAGCTCCCCCGGGAGCGGACAGCCCCAGCATTTT
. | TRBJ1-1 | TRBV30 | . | CALGGNTEAFF | TGTGCTCTAGGCGGGAACACTGAAGCTTTCTTT
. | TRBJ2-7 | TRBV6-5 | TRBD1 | CASSYSGTASYEQYF | TGTGCCAGCAGTTACTCTGGGACAGCGTCCTACGAGCAGTACTTC
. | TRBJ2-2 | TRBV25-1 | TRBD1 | CASSLSGTGQSGELFF | TGTGCCAGCAGTCTCTCCGGGACAGGGCAGTCCGGGGAGCTGTTTTTT
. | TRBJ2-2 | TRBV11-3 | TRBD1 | CASSPGQGSGNTGELFF | TGTGCCAGCAGCCCAGGACAGGGGTCGGGGAACACCGGGGAGCTGTTTTTT
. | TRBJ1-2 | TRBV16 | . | CASSQSQGSYGYTF | TGTGCCAGCAGCCAATCTCAGGGCTCCTATGGCTACACCTTC
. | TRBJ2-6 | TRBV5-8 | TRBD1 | CASSSGQGASGANVLTF | TGTGCCAGCAGCTCGGGACAGGGGGCTTCTGGGGCCAACGTCCTGACTTTC
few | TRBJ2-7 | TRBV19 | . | CASSDVRGAAYEQYF | TGTGCCAGCTCCGATGTCCGCGGGGCGGCCTACGAGCAGTACTTC
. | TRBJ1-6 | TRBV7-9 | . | CASSLGSSQVNSPLHF | TGTGCCAGCAGCTTAGGGTCTTCGCAGGTTAATTCACCCCTCCACTTT
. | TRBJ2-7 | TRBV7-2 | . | CASSETRDRYEQYF | TGTGCCAGCAGCGAAACCCGGGATAGGTACGAGCAGTACTTC
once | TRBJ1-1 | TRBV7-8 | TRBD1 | CASSYSGGGTEAFF | TGTGCCAGCAGCTATTCAGGGGGCGGCACTGAAGCTTTCTTT
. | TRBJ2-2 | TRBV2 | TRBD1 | CASKVSGTGATGELFF | TGTGCCAGCAAGGTTTCGGGGACAGGGGCCACCGGGGAGCTGTTTTTT
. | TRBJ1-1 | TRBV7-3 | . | CASSSQGTEAFF | TGTGCCAGCAGCTCCCAGGGAACTGAAGCTTTCTTT
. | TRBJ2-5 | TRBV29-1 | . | CSVEDPLGTGGETQYF | TGCAGCGTTGAAGACCCCCTCGGCACAGGTGGGGAGACCCAGTACTTC
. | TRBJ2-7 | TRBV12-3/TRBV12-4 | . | CASSLKQLEQYF | TGTGCCAGCAGTTTAAAACAGTTGGAGCAGTACTTC
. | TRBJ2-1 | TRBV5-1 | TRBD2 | CASSLEPSGSNYLNNEQFF | TGCGCCAGCAGCTTGGAGCCTAGCGGGAGTAATTACCTTAACAATGAGCAGTTCTTC
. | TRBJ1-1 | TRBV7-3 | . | CASSPWAPTVNTEAFF | TGTGCCAGCAGCCCCTGGGCCCCTACAGTGAACACTGAAGCTTTCTTT
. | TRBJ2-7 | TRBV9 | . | CASSAGLNYEQYF | TGTGCCAGCAGCGCGGGACTCAACTACGAGCAGTACTTC
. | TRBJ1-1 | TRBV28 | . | CASSSSEMGAFF | TGTGCCAGCAGTTCCAGCGAGATGGGAGCTTTCTTT
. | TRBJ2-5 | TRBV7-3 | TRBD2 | CASSPFPGLAGGQETQYF | TGTGCCAGCAGCCCATTCCCCGGACTAGCGGGGGGCCAAGAGACCCAGTACTTC
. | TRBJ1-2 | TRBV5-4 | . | CASSHSGRRNYGYTF | TGTGCCAGCAGCCACTCAGGGAGGAGAAATTATGGCTACACCTTC
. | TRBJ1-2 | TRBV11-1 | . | CASSIRDTNYGYTF | TGTGCCAGCAGCATCCGGGACACTAACTATGGCTACACCTTC
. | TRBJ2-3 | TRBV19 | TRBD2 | CASSTRLAGGADTQYF | TGTGCCAGTAGTACCCGACTAGCGGGAGGTGCAGATACGCAGTATTTT
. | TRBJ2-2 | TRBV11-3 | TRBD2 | CASSAYSGRVDTGELFF | TGTGCCAGCAGCGCCTATAGCGGGAGAGTCGACACCGGGGAGCTGTTTTTT
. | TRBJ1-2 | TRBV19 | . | CASSIWEEGYGYTF | TGTGCCAGTAGTATCTGGGAGGAAGGCTATGGCTACACCTTC